Listed here are 23 T cell receptor beta chains from one sample, sequenced in a study of shared clonotypes between healthy human individuals. Only in-frame clones appear in the TCRdb table, and some are missing; sequencing was by immunoSEQ multiplex PCR. The table has 600,000 or so clones, approximately 95% seen once. CD8 cells classed as naive were CD45RO-negative and positively selected for CCR7, excluding terminally differentiated effector memory CD45RA+ cells. The sequencing sample was made of naive CD8+ T cells sorted from blood. These receptors all come from a woman in her thirties in good health.

This rearrangement joins TRBV6-1 to TRBJ1-4; D is ambiguous. Trimming shortened V by 2 bases and J by 7 bases, and 11 bases separated the two germline ends. Germline V CDR1 and CDR2: MNHNS, SASEGT. CDR3 length equals 14 residues. The CDR3: CASSEFRGREKLFF. The CDR3 nucleotides read TGTGCCAGCAGTGAATTCCGGGGTCGTGAAAAACTGTTTTTT.

The V gene is TRBV14, the J gene TRBJ2-7; a possible D gene is TRBD1 (6 bases). Germline V gene sequence: CDR1 SGHDN, CDR2 FVKESK. This CDR3 is 13 amino acids long. V lost 4 bases, J lost 2 bases, and 9 bases lay in between. The CDR3 is CASSPDRTYEQYF. Here the CDR3 DNA reads TGTGCCAGCAGCCCTGACAGGACCTACGAGCAGTACTTC.

This chain links TRBV27 with TRBJ1-3; D unresolved. The CDR3 is 12 residues long. With 2 bases removed from V and 2 bases from J, the gap between germline ends came to 1 base. Germline CDR1 reads MNHEY; CDR2 reads SMNVEV (reference sequence). The CDR3 bases are TGTGCCAGCAGTTTACCTGGAAACACCATATATTTT. Residues: CASSLPGNTIYF.

The chain employs TRBV20-1 and TRBJ2-7; D is ambiguous. Deletions cut 6 bases from V and 3 bases from J, with 9 bases between. CDR3 size: 11 residues. Germline V gene lookup returns CDR1 DFQATT and CDR2 SNEGSKA (reference sequence). In DNA form, the CDR3 reads TGCAGTGCATCGGACCACTACGAGCAGTACTTC. Its translation: CSASDHYEQYF.

The chain employs TRBV6-1 and TRBJ2-7; 7 bases fit TRBD2. CDR1 and CDR2 from the germline V gene are MNHNS and SASEGT. The CDR3 spans 16 residues. V lost 0 bases, J lost 2 bases, and 7 bases stayed unmatched. The CDR3, as DNA: TGTGCCAGCAGTGAAGCGGCGGGAGAGTACCCCTACGAGCAGTACTTC. Residues: CASSEAAGEYPYEQYF.

CDR3 coding DNA: TGTGCCACCAGCTTAGCGGGAGAAGGCTATGAGCAGTTCTTC. Encoded protein: CATSLAGEGYEQFF. The chain employs TRBV15 and TRBJ2-1; 9 bases fit TRBD2. This CDR3 is built from 14 residues. From germline, CDR1 is LNHNV and CDR2 YYDKDF (reference sequence). With V trimmed by 5 bases and J by 8 bases, 7 bases remained unmatched.

The chain has TRBV4-1 and TRBJ1-2; D ambiguous. This CDR3 has 14 residues. Trimming removed 4 bases at V and 10 bases at J, with 19 bases between. In germline, CDR1 is MGHRA, CDR2 YSYEKL. CDR3 nucleotide sequence: TGCGCCAGCAGCCCCTACTGGACGGCCAAAGACTACACCTTC. Translating gives CASSPYWTAKDYTF.

A single count supports this clone. V gene TRBV5-1 combines with J gene TRBJ1-2; 7 bases agree with TRBD1. CDR1 is SGHRS, CDR2 YFSETQ, per germline. The CDR3 runs 17 residues. V trimming: 0 bases; J trimming: 0 bases; junction bases outside the gene matches: 8. The CDR3 loop is CASSLDLGTATNYGYTF. In nucleotides, the CDR3 is TGCGCCAGCAGCTTGGACCTCGGGACAGCAACTAACTATGGCTACACCTTC.

The gene calls are TRBV27 and TRBJ2-1; 7 positions agree with TRBD2. The trim removed 1 base at V and 7 bases at J, leaving 7 bases unmatched. The CDR3 is 15 amino acids. Germline assignment: CDR1 MNHEY and CDR2 SMNVEV (reference sequence). In nucleotides, the CDR3 is TGTGCCAGCAGTTTATTTGGAAGCGGGACTAATGAGCAGTTCTTC. Translated: CASSLFGSGTNEQFF.

Details on this clone: Other DNA sequences in this sample translate to the same CDR3. This chain connects TRBV27 to TRBJ1-6; 9 bases fit TRBD1. The CDR3 loop spans 14 amino acids. After removal of 5 bases from V and 8 bases from J, the junction contained 4 bases not matched to a gene. CDR1 and CDR2 from the germline V gene are MNHEY and SMNVEV (reference sequence). The DNA of the CDR3 is TGTGCCAGCAGTCCAGGACAGGGGTATTCACCCCTCCACTTT. This translates into CASSPGQGYSPLHF.

This clone appeared a few times. CDR3 coding DNA: TGCGCCAGCAGCCAAGATGGGGGAAGGGATCAGCCCCAGCATTTT. Encoded protein: CASSQDGGRDQPQHF. The rearrangement joins TRBV4-1 to TRBJ1-5; TRBD1 is a possible D gene (5 bases). V lost 0 bases and J 5 bases, leaving 11 bases between the germline ends. This CDR3 has 15 amino acids. Germline loops: CDR1 MGHRA, CDR2 YSYEKL.

Note on this clone: The sample holds other DNA sequences that translate to the same CDR3. The chain combines TRBV6-5 with TRBJ2-7; TRBD1 is a possible D gene (6 bases). The CDR3 totals 14 residues. With 2 bases removed from V and 0 bases from J, the gap between germline ends came to 8 bases. Germline CDR1 is MNHEY and CDR2 is SVGAGI. CDR3 nucleotides: TGTGCCAGCAGTTACGAAGGGGGCTCCTACGAGCAGTACTTC. Translation: CASSYEGGSYEQYF.

The gene calls are TRBV27 and TRBJ1-1; D not certain. Between the trimmed V and J ends, which lost 5 bases and 2 bases, there was a span of 15 bases. This CDR3 comprises 15 residues. Germline V gene lookup returns CDR1 MNHEY and CDR2 SMNVEV (reference sequence). The CDR3 nucleotides read TGTGCCAGCAGTCCCTCTTTATACAGAAACACTGAAGCTTTCTTT. It codes for CASSPSLYRNTEAFF.

The rearrangement links TRBV28 to TRBJ1-2, with TRBD1 identical over 8 bases. This CDR3 is 16 amino acids long. Germline-derived CDR1 and CDR2 are MDHEN and SYDVKM. The DNA of the CDR3 is TGTGCTTCATCCTTGTCCAGGGGGCGTAGTCTCTATGGCTACACCTTC. Translated, it gives CASSLSRGRSLYGYTF.

CDR3 nucleotides: TGTGCCAGTAGCGGCGACAGGGCAGCGAACACCGGGGAGCTGTTTTTT. This sequence encodes CASSGDRAANTGELFF. V gene TRBV19 combines with J gene TRBJ2-2; TRBD1 matches at 7 bases. CDR1 and CDR2 (germline): LNHDA, SQIVND (reference sequence). The CDR3 sequence is 16 residues long. The V and J ends lost 6 bases and 0 bases, in that order; junction bases with no gene match: 7. Supplemented by reference TRBV19 and TRBJ2-2, the full variable domain reads DGGITQSPKYLFRKEGQNVTLSCEQNLNHDAMYWYRQDPGQGLRLIYYSQIVNDFQKGDIAEGYSVSREKKESFPLTVTSAQKNPTAFYLCASSGDRAANTGELFFGEGSRLTVL.

The chain uses TRBV5-1 and TRBJ2-7; D is ambiguous. Germline V gene data show CDR1 as SGHRS and CDR2 as YFSETQ. The CDR3 is 15 residues long. Trimming took off 0 bases at V and 0 bases at J, with 10 bases between the two ends. The CDR3 DNA is TGCGCCAGCAGCTTGGATGTCATGAGCTCCTACGAGCAGTACTTC. The encoded protein is CASSLDVMSSYEQYF.

The chain couples TRBV27 to TRBJ1-5, with TRBD1 as a possible D gene (6 bases). CDR1 is MNHEY and CDR2 is SMNVEV in the germline V gene (reference sequence). Trimming pared 4 bases from V and 1 base from J, leaving 17 bases between. The CDR3 runs 17 residues. This CDR3 is CASSSRTRGSSNQPQHF. CDR3 in DNA: TGTGCCAGCAGTTCTCGCACCAGGGGTTCGAGCAATCAGCCCCAGCATTTT.

This clone was seen once. The chain recombines TRBV5-4 with TRBJ2-7; 10 bases fit TRBD1. Germline trimming cut 4 bases from V and 4 bases from J; bases unmatched to any gene: 14. The germline V gene has CDR1 SGHNT and CDR2 YYREEE (reference sequence). CDR3 length: 17 amino acids. The CDR3 sequence: CASSPTPGQGTQYEQYF. Written as DNA, the CDR3 is TGTGCCAGCAGCCCAACCCCGGGACAGGGGACTCAGTACGAGCAGTACTTC. The complete variable domain, with remaining parts taken from reference TRBV5-4 and TRBJ2-7, reads ETGVTQSPTHLIKTRGQQVTLRCSSQSGHNTVSWYQQALGQGPQFIFQYYREEENGRGNFPPRFSGLQFPNYSSELNVNALELDDSALYLCASSPTPGQGTQYEQYFGPGTRLTVT.

Details on this clone: The same CDR3 can be traced to other DNA sequences in this sample. The rearrangement joins TRBV11-2 to TRBJ2-7, with D perhaps matching TRBD2 (6 bases). Trimming shortened V by 5 bases and J by 1 base, and 9 bases separated the two germline ends. The CDR3 runs 13 residues. The germline gives CDR1 SGHAT, CDR2 FQNNGV. CDR3 amino acids: CASSRGLSYEQYF. The DNA of the CDR3 is TGTGCCAGCAGCCGCGGACTATCCTACGAGCAGTACTTC.

The V call is TRBV18, the J call TRBJ2-3, with D possibly matching TRBD1 (6 bases). Trimming pared 1 base from V and 5 bases from J, leaving 19 bases between. The CDR3 totals 17 residues. The germline V gene has CDR1 KGHSH and CDR2 LQKENI. The CDR3 coding sequence is TGTGCCAGCTCACCACGGGACATTGACCGTACACAAGATACGCAGTATTTT. This gives the protein CASSPRDIDRTQDTQYF.

The chain carries TRBV27 and TRBJ2-7; 10 nucleotides match TRBD1. CDR1 is MNHEY, CDR2 SMNVEV, per germline (reference sequence). V shed 3 bases and J 7 bases; nucleotides not matched to a gene: 6. This CDR3 spans 14 amino acids. The CDR3: CASSLGTGVGEQYF. The CDR3, as DNA: TGTGCCAGCAGTTTGGGGACAGGGGTGGGGGAGCAGTACTTC.

The chain has TRBV19 and TRBJ1-1; 8 nucleotides align to TRBD1. Germline loops: CDR1 LNHDA, CDR2 SQIVND (reference sequence). Trimming removed 5 bases from V and 4 bases from J; junction bases left unmatched: 0. The CDR3 has 12 amino acids. CDR3 amino acids: CASSDRGTEAFF. CDR3 nucleotides: TGTGCCAGTAGTGACAGGGGCACTGAAGCTTTCTTT.

The gene calls are TRBV6-5 and TRBJ2-7; tentative D call: TRBD1 (5 bases). Trimming pared 2 bases from V and 2 bases from J, leaving 13 bases between. Germline V gene lookup returns CDR1 MNHEY and CDR2 SVGAGI. CDR3 length: 15 amino acids. The CDR3 nucleotides read TGTGCCAGCAGTTACGGGCAGGGCGAAACCTACGAGCAGTACTTC. It encodes CASSYGQGETYEQYF.